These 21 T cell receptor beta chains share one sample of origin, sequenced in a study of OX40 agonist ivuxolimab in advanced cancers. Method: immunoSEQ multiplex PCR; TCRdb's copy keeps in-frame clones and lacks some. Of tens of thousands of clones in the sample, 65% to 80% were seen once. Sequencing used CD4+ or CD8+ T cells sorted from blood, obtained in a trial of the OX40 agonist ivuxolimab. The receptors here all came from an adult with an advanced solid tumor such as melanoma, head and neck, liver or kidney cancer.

The CDR3 reads CASSPRGSGNTIYF. The DNA for the CDR3 is TGTGCCAGCAGCCCAAGGGGATCGGGAAACACCATATATTTT. The rearrangement joins TRBV7-2 to TRBJ1-3; maybe TRBD1 (5 bases). Trimming removed 5 bases at V and 4 bases at J, with 12 bases between. Germline lookup yields CDR1 SGHTA and CDR2 FQGNSA. This CDR3 contains 14 residues.

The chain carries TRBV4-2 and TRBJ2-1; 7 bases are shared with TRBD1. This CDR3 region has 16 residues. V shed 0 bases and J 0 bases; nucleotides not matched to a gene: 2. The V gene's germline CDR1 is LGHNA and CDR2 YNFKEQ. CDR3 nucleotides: TGTGCCAGCAGCCAAGATCGACAGGGCTCCTACAATGAGCAGTTCTTC. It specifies CASSQDRQGSYNEQFF.

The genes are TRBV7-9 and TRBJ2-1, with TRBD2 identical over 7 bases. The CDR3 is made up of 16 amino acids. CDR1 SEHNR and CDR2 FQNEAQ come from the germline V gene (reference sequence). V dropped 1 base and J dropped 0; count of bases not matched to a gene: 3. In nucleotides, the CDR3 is TGTGCCAGCAGCTTAGTCGGGGGGAGCTCCTACAATGAGCAGTTCTTC. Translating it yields CASSLVGGSSYNEQFF.

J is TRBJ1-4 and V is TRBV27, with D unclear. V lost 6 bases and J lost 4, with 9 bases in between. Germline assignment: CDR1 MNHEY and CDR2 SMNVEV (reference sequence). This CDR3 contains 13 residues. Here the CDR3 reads CASRDVINEKLFF. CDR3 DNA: TGTGCCAGCAGGGACGTGATTAATGAAAAACTGTTTTTT.

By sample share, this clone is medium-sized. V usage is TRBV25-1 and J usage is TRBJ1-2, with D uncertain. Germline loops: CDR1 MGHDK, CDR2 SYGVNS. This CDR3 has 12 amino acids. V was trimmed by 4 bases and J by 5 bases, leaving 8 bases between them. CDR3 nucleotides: TGTGCCAGCAGTGCCCAAGGATATGGCTACACCTTC. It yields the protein CASSAQGYGYTF.

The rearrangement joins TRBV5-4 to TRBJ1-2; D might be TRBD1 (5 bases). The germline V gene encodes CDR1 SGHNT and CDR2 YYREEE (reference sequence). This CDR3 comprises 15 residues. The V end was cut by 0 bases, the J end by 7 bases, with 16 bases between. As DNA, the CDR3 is TGTGCCAGCAGCTTGGTGGGGGTTCGTTCAGGTGGCTACACCTTC. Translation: CASSLVGVRSGGYTF.

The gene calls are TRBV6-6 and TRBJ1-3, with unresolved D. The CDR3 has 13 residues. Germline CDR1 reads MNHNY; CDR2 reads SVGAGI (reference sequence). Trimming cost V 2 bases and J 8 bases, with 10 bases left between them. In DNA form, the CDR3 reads TGTGCCAGCAGTTACGGCACTGGGGACACCATATATTTT. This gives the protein CASSYGTGDTIYF.

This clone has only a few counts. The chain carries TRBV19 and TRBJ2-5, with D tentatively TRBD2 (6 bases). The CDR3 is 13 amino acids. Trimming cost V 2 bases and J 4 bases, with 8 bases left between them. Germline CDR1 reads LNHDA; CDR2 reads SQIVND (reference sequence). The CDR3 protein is CASSIRRGETQYF. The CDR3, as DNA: TGTGCCAGTAGTATACGGCGGGGAGAGACCCAGTACTTC.

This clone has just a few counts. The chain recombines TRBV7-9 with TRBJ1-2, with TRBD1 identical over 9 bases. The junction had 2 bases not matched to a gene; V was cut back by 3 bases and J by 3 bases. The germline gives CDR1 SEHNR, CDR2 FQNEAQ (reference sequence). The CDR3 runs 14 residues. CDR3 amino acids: CASSLRQGDYGYTF. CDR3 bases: TGTGCCAGCAGCTTGAGACAGGGGGACTATGGCTACACCTTC.

The CDR3 bases are TGCAGCGTTGATTGGGGCGCGGGGACCGGGGAGCTGTTTTTT. Translated, it gives CSVDWGAGTGELFF. This chain links TRBV29-1 with TRBJ2-2, with D perhaps matching TRBD2 (6 bases). This CDR3 has 14 residues. Trimming left V 3 bases short and J 5 bases short, with 13 bases between. Germline loops: CDR1 SQVTM, CDR2 ANQGSEA.

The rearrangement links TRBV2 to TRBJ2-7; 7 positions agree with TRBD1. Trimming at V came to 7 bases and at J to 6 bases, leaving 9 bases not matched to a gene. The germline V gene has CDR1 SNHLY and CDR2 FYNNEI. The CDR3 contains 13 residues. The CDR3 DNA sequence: TGTGCCAGCAAAGGAACAGGGGACGGCGAGCAGTACTTC. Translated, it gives CASKGTGDGEQYF. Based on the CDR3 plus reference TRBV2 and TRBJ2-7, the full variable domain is EPEVTQTPSHQVTQMGQEVILRCVPISNHLYFYWYRQILGQKVEFLVSFYNNEISEKSEIFDDQFSVERPDGSNFTLKIRSTKLEDSAMYFCASKGTGDGEQYFGPGTRLTVT.

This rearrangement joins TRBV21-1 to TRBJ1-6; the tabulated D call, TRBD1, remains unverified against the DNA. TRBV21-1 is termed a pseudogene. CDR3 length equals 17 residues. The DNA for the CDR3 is TGTGCCAGCAGCAAATCAGGGGATTGGACCTATAATTCACCCCTCCACTTT. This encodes CASSKSGDWTYNSPLHF.

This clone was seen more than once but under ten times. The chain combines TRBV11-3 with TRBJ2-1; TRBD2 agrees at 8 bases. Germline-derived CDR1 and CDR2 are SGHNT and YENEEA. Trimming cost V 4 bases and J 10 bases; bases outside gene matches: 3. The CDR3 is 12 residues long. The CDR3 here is CASSSSGREQFF. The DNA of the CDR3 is TGTGCCAGCAGCTCTAGCGGGCGGGAGCAGTTCTTC. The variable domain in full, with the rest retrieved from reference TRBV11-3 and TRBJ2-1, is EAGVVQSPRYKIIEKKQPVAFWCNPISGHNTLYWYLQNLGQGPELLIRYENEEAVDDSQLPKDRFSAERLKGVDSTLKIQPAELGDSAVYLCASSSSGREQFFGPGTRLTVL.

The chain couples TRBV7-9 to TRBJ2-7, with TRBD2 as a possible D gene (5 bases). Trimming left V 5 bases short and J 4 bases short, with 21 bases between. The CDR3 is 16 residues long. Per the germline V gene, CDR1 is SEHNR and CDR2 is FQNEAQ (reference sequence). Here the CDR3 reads CASSDSLRDFTYEQYV. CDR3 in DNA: TGTGCCAGCAGCGATTCCCTCCGGGATTTTACTTACGAGCAGTACGTC.

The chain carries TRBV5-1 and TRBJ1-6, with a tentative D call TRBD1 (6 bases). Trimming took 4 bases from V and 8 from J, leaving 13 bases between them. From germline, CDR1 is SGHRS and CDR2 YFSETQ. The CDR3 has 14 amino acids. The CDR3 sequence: CASSLGDTDSPLHF. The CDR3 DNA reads TGCGCCAGCAGCCTCGGGGACACGGATTCACCCCTCCACTTT.

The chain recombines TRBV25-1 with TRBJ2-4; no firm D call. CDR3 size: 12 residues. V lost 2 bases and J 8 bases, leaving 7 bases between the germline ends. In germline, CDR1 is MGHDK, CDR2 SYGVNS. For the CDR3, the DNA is TGTGCCAGCAGTGAAGCCTCCTACATTCAGTACTTC. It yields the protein CASSEASYIQYF.

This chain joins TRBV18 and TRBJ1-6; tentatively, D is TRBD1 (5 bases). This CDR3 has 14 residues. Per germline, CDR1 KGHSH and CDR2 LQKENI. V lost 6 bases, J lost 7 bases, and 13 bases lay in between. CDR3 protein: CASSTGTGNSPLHF. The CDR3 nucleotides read TGTGCCAGCTCGACGGGGACGGGAAATTCACCCCTCCACTTT.

The CDR3 loop reads CASGLSIGRDTAFF. The CDR3 DNA sequence: TGTGCTAGTGGTTTGTCAATTGGCCGGGACACCGCTTTCTTT. The chain links TRBV12-5 to TRBJ1-1, with D possibly TRBD1 on 6 matching bases. This CDR3 is 14 amino acids long. The V gene's germline CDR1 is LGHNT and CDR2 FRNRAP. V lost 2 bases and J 11 bases, leaving 18 bases between the germline ends.

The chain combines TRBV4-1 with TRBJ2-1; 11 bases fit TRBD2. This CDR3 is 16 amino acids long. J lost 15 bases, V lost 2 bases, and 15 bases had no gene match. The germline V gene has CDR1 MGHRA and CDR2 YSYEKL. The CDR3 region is CASSQRSGGALRILFF. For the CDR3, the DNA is TGCGCCAGCAGCCAACGTAGCGGGGGGGCACTTCGGATTCTGTTCTTC.

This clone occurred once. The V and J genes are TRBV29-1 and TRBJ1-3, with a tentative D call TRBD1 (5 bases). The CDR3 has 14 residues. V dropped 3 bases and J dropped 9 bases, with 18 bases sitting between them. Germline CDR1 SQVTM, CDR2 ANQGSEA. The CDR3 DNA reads TGCAGCGTTGAGGCTGGGACCGGGGTCGGCACCATATATTTT. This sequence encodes CSVEAGTGVGTIYF.

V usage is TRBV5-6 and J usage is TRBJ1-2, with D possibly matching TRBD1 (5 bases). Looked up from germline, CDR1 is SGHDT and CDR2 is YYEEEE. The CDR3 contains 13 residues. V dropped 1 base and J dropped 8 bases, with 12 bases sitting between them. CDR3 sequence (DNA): TGTGCCAGCAGCTTGAGGGACCTTGGGGGCTACACCTTC. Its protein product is CASSLRDLGGYTF.